A selection of T cell receptor beta chains follows, all from one sample in a study of cytomegalovirus exposure and HLA in healthy donors. The method was immunoSEQ multiplex PCR; TCRdb's version includes in-frame clones alone and lacks a portion of them. Of fewer than 200,000 clones in the sample, approximately 82% were seen once. The sequencing input was PBMCs. The receptor set was obtained from a male donor in good health and CMV-seronegative. CDR3s include the opening cysteine and the closing phenylalanine or tryptophan. The order of the fields is J gene, D gene, V gene, clone size, CDR3 DNA, CDR3 protein. A D gene is named only where the DNA matches it firmly. Rows may omit the clone size; those that give it use once, few, many or a size class.

j_gene: TRBJ2-3
d_gene: TRBD1
v_gene: TRBV28
abundance: .
CDR3nt: TGTGCCAGCAGCCCAAGGAGACAGGGGGTCACAGATACGCAGTATTTT
CDR3aa: CASSPRRQGVTDTQYF

j_gene: TRBJ2-7
d_gene: TRBD1
v_gene: TRBV5-1
abundance: few
CDR3nt: TGCGCCAGCAGCTATGGGACAGGGTCGGACGAGCAGTACTTC
CDR3aa: CASSYGTGSDEQYF

j_gene: TRBJ1-1
d_gene: .
v_gene: TRBV7-9
abundance: .
CDR3nt: TGTTCCAGCCGGAAGAACGGGGACAAGAACACTGAAGCTTTCTTT
CDR3aa: CSSRKNGDKNTEAFF

j_gene: TRBJ2-1
d_gene: TRBD2
v_gene: TRBV4-1
abundance: .
CDR3nt: TGCGCCAGCAGCCAAGTGAGGGCGGGAGCCCACAATGAGCAGTTCTTC
CDR3aa: CASSQVRAGAHNEQFF

j_gene: TRBJ2-2
d_gene: .
v_gene: TRBV7-2
abundance: .
CDR3nt: TGTGCCAGCAGCTTAAGCAGGGGCACCGGGGAGCTGTTTTTT
CDR3aa: CASSLSRGTGELFF

j_gene: TRBJ2-7
d_gene: .
v_gene: TRBV29-1
abundance: .
CDR3nt: TGCAGCGTTGGCGCAGGGTACTCCTACGAGCAGTACTTC
CDR3aa: CSVGAGYSYEQYF

j_gene: TRBJ2-1
d_gene: TRBD1
v_gene: TRBV12-5
abundance: .
CDR3nt: TGTGCTAGTGGTTTGGGAAGACAGGGCACCAATGAGCAGTTCTTC
CDR3aa: CASGLGRQGTNEQFF

j_gene: TRBJ2-4
d_gene: .
v_gene: TRBV29-1
abundance: .
CDR3nt: TGCAGCGTTGAATCCGGGTTAATTGCCAAAAACATTCAGTACTTC
CDR3aa: CSVESGLIAKNIQYF

j_gene: TRBJ2-7
d_gene: TRBD1
v_gene: TRBV7-2
abundance: few
CDR3nt: TGTGCCAGCAGCTTAACCGGGACAGGGGGATTTGAGCAGTACTTC
CDR3aa: CASSLTGTGGFEQYF

j_gene: TRBJ1-2
d_gene: .
v_gene: TRBV11-2
abundance: .
CDR3nt: TGTGCCAGCAGCTTAGTGTTCCAGGATCCCGGCTACACCTTC
CDR3aa: CASSLVFQDPGYTF

j_gene: TRBJ1-1
d_gene: TRBD1
v_gene: TRBV7-9
abundance: .
CDR3nt: TGTTCCAGCAGCCTCCGGACAGGTGAAGCTTTCTTT
CDR3aa: CSSSLRTGEAFF

j_gene: TRBJ2-7
d_gene: TRBD2
v_gene: TRBV6-5
abundance: .
CDR3nt: TGTGCCAGCGGAATAGCGGGGAACTCCTACGAGCAGTACTTC
CDR3aa: CASGIAGNSYEQYF

j_gene: TRBJ1-6
d_gene: .
v_gene: TRBV28
abundance: .
CDR3nt: TGTGCCAGCAGTTTGGCCAGGGTCCTTTATAATTCACCCCTCCACTTT
CDR3aa: CASSLARVLYNSPLHF

j_gene: TRBJ2-3
d_gene: .
v_gene: TRBV6-6
abundance: once
CDR3nt: TGTGCCAGCAGTCCCCGTTCAGATACGCAGTATTTT
CDR3aa: CASSPRSDTQYF

j_gene: TRBJ2-4
d_gene: .
v_gene: TRBV11-2
abundance: .
CDR3nt: TGTGCCAGCAGCTTAGTAGGGGCAGGGGGGCTAGCCAAAAACATTCAGTACTTC
CDR3aa: CASSLVGAGGLAKNIQYF

j_gene: TRBJ2-7
d_gene: .
v_gene: TRBV29-1
abundance: .
CDR3nt: TGCAGCGTCCTACCTCAACAGGGCAGCTACGAGCAGTACTTC
CDR3aa: CSVLPQQGSYEQYF

j_gene: TRBJ2-7
d_gene: TRBD2
v_gene: TRBV5-8
abundance: .
CDR3nt: TGTGCCAGCAGCTTGGGGATGTCTGCGGGAGGTTTCTCCTACGAGCAGTACTTC
CDR3aa: CASSLGMSAGGFSYEQYF

j_gene: TRBJ2-7
d_gene: .
v_gene: TRBV18
abundance: .
CDR3nt: TGTGCCAGCTCACCACCTATCCTTAGTGGTCACGAGCAGTACTTC
CDR3aa: CASSPPILSGHEQYF

j_gene: TRBJ2-4
d_gene: TRBD1
v_gene: TRBV7-3
abundance: .
CDR3nt: TGTGCCAGCTCAGCTGCGGGGACAGGGTTAGCCAAAAACATTCAGTACTTC
CDR3aa: CASSAAGTGLAKNIQYF

j_gene: TRBJ2-5
d_gene: TRBD2
v_gene: TRBV7-2
abundance: .
CDR3nt: TGTGCCAGCAGCCCCGGGGGGCTAGCGGGAGTAGAGACCCAGTACTTC
CDR3aa: CASSPGGLAGVETQYF

j_gene: TRBJ2-4
d_gene: TRBD1
v_gene: TRBV7-2
abundance: .
CDR3nt: TGTGCCAGCAGCCGGGACAGTAAAGGCATTCAGTACTTC
CDR3aa: CASSRDSKGIQYF

j_gene: TRBJ1-2
d_gene: .
v_gene: TRBV7-9
abundance: few
CDR3nt: TGTTCCAGCAGCCCAGGATACTATGGCTACACCTTC
CDR3aa: CSSSPGYYGYTF

j_gene: TRBJ2-7
d_gene: .
v_gene: TRBV18
abundance: .
CDR3nt: TGTGCCAGCTCACCACAAGGAGCGGCTCGCGAGCAGTACTTC
CDR3aa: CASSPQGAAREQYF

j_gene: TRBJ1-3
d_gene: .
v_gene: TRBV7-8
abundance: .
CDR3nt: TGTGCCAGCAGCTTAGTTCCAGGATACTCTGGAAACACCATATATTTT
CDR3aa: CASSLVPGYSGNTIYF

j_gene: TRBJ1-3
d_gene: .
v_gene: TRBV29-1
abundance: .
CDR3nt: TGCAGCGTCAACCCGGGCTCTGGAAACACCATATATTTT
CDR3aa: CSVNPGSGNTIYF

j_gene: TRBJ2-3
d_gene: TRBD2
v_gene: TRBV6-5
abundance: .
CDR3nt: TGTGCCAGCAGAGGACTAGCGGGAGGCACAGATACGCAGTATTTT
CDR3aa: CASRGLAGGTDTQYF

j_gene: TRBJ2-3
d_gene: TRBD2
v_gene: TRBV27
abundance: .
CDR3nt: TGTGCCAGCACCTCCCCTCCCCTAGGGCTAGCGGGGGTAATAGATACGCAGTATTTT
CDR3aa: CASTSPPLGLAGVIDTQYF

j_gene: TRBJ2-7
d_gene: .
v_gene: TRBV5-5
abundance: .
CDR3nt: TGTGCCAGCAGCTTGCCAGGAAGAAACGAGCAGTACTTC
CDR3aa: CASSLPGRNEQYF

j_gene: TRBJ1-1
d_gene: .
v_gene: TRBV2
abundance: .
CDR3nt: TGTGCCAGCGTACAGGGCCCGGGCACTGAAGCTTTCTTT
CDR3aa: CASVQGPGTEAFF

j_gene: TRBJ2-3
d_gene: .
v_gene: TRBV9
abundance: once
CDR3nt: TGTGCCAGCAGCGTTGGCCTAGCCCGCACAGATACGCAGTATTTT
CDR3aa: CASSVGLARTDTQYF

j_gene: TRBJ1-1
d_gene: .
v_gene: TRBV28
abundance: .
CDR3nt: TGTGCCAGCAGTTTGTCGGACAGTCGCCCGGCTTTCTTT
CDR3aa: CASSLSDSRPAFF

j_gene: TRBJ1-6
d_gene: TRBD1
v_gene: TRBV19
abundance: .
CDR3nt: TGTGCCAGTAGAGGACAGGGAAGAGATAATTCACCCCTCCACTTT
CDR3aa: CASRGQGRDNSPLHF

j_gene: TRBJ2-7
d_gene: .
v_gene: TRBV6-1
abundance: .
CDR3nt: TGTGCCAGCACCAGGGTGAACTACGAGCAGTACTTC
CDR3aa: CASTRVNYEQYF

j_gene: TRBJ2-1
d_gene: .
v_gene: TRBV7-9
abundance: .
CDR3nt: TGTGCCAGCAGCTTGCTCCCTCCGGTAAACGAGCAGTTCTTC
CDR3aa: CASSLLPPVNEQFF

j_gene: TRBJ2-2
d_gene: .
v_gene: TRBV29-1
abundance: .
CDR3nt: TGCAGCGCCCGGGGTGGGGCCGGGGAGCTGTTTTTT
CDR3aa: CSARGGAGELFF

j_gene: TRBJ1-4
d_gene: .
v_gene: TRBV9
abundance: .
CDR3nt: TGTGCCAGCAGCGTAGCGGCGGGAAATGAAAAACTGTTTTTT
CDR3aa: CASSVAAGNEKLFF

j_gene: TRBJ1-4
d_gene: TRBD1
v_gene: TRBV5-4
abundance: few
CDR3nt: TGTGCCAGCAGCCGGGACAGGGCAACCCCAACTAATGAAAAACTGTTTTTT
CDR3aa: CASSRDRATPTNEKLFF

j_gene: TRBJ1-1
d_gene: .
v_gene: TRBV7-9
abundance: .
CDR3nt: TGTGCCAGCAGCCGGGAGGGGGGGAACACTGAAGCTTTCTTT
CDR3aa: CASSREGGNTEAFF

j_gene: TRBJ2-1
d_gene: TRBD1
v_gene: TRBV5-6
abundance: .
CDR3nt: TGTGCCAGCAGGCTGGCGGTCGGGACAGGGGGCAATGAGCAGTTCTTC
CDR3aa: CASRLAVGTGGNEQFF

j_gene: TRBJ2-7
d_gene: TRBD2
v_gene: TRBV6-5
abundance: .
CDR3nt: TGTGCCACCACTAGCGGGGGGACCTACGAGCAGTACTTC
CDR3aa: CATTSGGTYEQYF

j_gene: TRBJ2-2
d_gene: TRBD2
v_gene: TRBV12-5
abundance: .
CDR3nt: TGTGCTAGTGGTTTGGCCATCAAAACTAGCGATCCGAACACCGGGGAGCTGTTTTTT
CDR3aa: CASGLAIKTSDPNTGELFF

j_gene: TRBJ1-2
d_gene: .
v_gene: TRBV18
abundance: .
CDR3nt: TGTGCCAGCTCACCAGGGGGCGAAGGCTACACCTTC
CDR3aa: CASSPGGEGYTF

j_gene: TRBJ1-4
d_gene: .
v_gene: TRBV19
abundance: .
CDR3nt: TGCGGTATGGACCCCGGTGCGGGAACGGTCTTCCGGGGCGAGGAAAAACTGTTTTTT
CDR3aa: CGMDPGAGTVFRGEEKLFF

j_gene: TRBJ2-7
d_gene: TRBD2
v_gene: TRBV27
abundance: .
CDR3nt: TGTGCCAGCAGTTCTCTACTAGCGGGAGTTCACGAGCAGTACTTC
CDR3aa: CASSSLLAGVHEQYF

j_gene: TRBJ2-7
d_gene: TRBD1
v_gene: TRBV13
abundance: .
CDR3nt: TGTGCCAGCAGCTCGGACAGGGGAGGTGAGGGCGACGAGCAGTACTTC
CDR3aa: CASSSDRGGEGDEQYF

j_gene: TRBJ2-7
d_gene: TRBD2
v_gene: TRBV11-3
abundance: .
CDR3nt: TGTGCCAGCAGCTTGGGGGGGGGAAATTACGAGCAGTACTTC
CDR3aa: CASSLGGGNYEQYF

j_gene: TRBJ1-5
d_gene: TRBD1
v_gene: TRBV2
abundance: .
CDR3nt: TGTGCCAGCAAAGTCGACAGGGGAAATCAGCCCCAGCATTTT
CDR3aa: CASKVDRGNQPQHF

j_gene: TRBJ2-5
d_gene: .
v_gene: TRBV21-1
abundance: few
CDR3nt: TGTGCCAGCAGCAGGCCCCTACGCAGGACTAGCGGGAATATGAAGACCCAGTACTTC
CDR3aa: CASSRPLRRTSGNMKTQYF

j_gene: TRBJ2-7
d_gene: TRBD2
v_gene: TRBV28
abundance: .
CDR3nt: TGTGCCAGCAGTCCCCGGGGGGGCGGGGCAGTCCACGAGCAGTACTTC
CDR3aa: CASSPRGGGAVHEQYF

j_gene: TRBJ1-3
d_gene: .
v_gene: TRBV15
abundance: once
CDR3nt: TGTGCCACCACCTCCGGACAGACTGGAAACACCATATATTTT
CDR3aa: CATTSGQTGNTIYF

j_gene: TRBJ2-5
d_gene: TRBD2
v_gene: TRBV19
abundance: .
CDR3nt: TGTGCCAGTAGTATAGGTCTTGCGTGGACTAGCGGGGGGTCCCGACAAGAGACCCAGTACTTC
CDR3aa: CASSIGLAWTSGGSRQETQYF

j_gene: TRBJ1-2
d_gene: .
v_gene: TRBV11-2
abundance: .
CDR3nt: TGTGCCAGCAGCTTAGACGTCAGGGTTATCTATGGCTACACCTTC
CDR3aa: CASSLDVRVIYGYTF

j_gene: TRBJ2-7
d_gene: TRBD1
v_gene: TRBV5-1
abundance: .
CDR3nt: TGCGCCAGCAGCCCACGGAGACAGGGGAACTACGAGCAGTACTTC
CDR3aa: CASSPRRQGNYEQYF

j_gene: TRBJ1-2
d_gene: .
v_gene: TRBV19
abundance: .
CDR3nt: TGTGCCAGTAGTATAGAGCGGCTCTATGGCTACACCTTC
CDR3aa: CASSIERLYGYTF

j_gene: TRBJ1-5
d_gene: .
v_gene: TRBV10-3
abundance: few
CDR3nt: TGTGCCATCAGTGACCGGACAGATAGCAATCAGCCCCAGCATTTT
CDR3aa: CAISDRTDSNQPQHF